This T cell receptor (beta chain) was obtained from a study of cytomegalovirus exposure and HLA in healthy donors. The primer mix had 60 Vbeta and 13 Jbeta primers. Clones were sequenced by immunoSEQ multiplex PCR, and TCRdb holds only the in-frame ones, with some missing. Counted here are approximately 190,000 clones, roughly 80% occurring once; the ten biggest clones make up around 0.25%. The V gene's germline CDR1 is SGHVS and CDR2 FQNEAQ. The CDR3 spans 16 residues. V shed 8 bases and J shed 0 bases, with 14 bases lying between them. In the case of this clone: Its target is unknown.

Study conclusions and caveats: Most TCR sequences showed up rarely, but some public TCRs showed up in many donors. Later analysis demonstrated an association between a missense DCLRE1C variant and TCR beta V- and J-gene trimming.

Sequencing used PBMCs. The chain combines TRBV7-8 with TRBJ1-6; a possible D gene is TRBD1 (5 bases). This sequence was found in a boy younger than 18 in good health and CMV-seronegative. CDR3 loop: CASRARGSSYNSPLHF. In nucleotides, the CDR3 is TGTGCCAGCCGAGCCCGGGGGAGCTCCTATAATTCACCCCTCCACTTT.